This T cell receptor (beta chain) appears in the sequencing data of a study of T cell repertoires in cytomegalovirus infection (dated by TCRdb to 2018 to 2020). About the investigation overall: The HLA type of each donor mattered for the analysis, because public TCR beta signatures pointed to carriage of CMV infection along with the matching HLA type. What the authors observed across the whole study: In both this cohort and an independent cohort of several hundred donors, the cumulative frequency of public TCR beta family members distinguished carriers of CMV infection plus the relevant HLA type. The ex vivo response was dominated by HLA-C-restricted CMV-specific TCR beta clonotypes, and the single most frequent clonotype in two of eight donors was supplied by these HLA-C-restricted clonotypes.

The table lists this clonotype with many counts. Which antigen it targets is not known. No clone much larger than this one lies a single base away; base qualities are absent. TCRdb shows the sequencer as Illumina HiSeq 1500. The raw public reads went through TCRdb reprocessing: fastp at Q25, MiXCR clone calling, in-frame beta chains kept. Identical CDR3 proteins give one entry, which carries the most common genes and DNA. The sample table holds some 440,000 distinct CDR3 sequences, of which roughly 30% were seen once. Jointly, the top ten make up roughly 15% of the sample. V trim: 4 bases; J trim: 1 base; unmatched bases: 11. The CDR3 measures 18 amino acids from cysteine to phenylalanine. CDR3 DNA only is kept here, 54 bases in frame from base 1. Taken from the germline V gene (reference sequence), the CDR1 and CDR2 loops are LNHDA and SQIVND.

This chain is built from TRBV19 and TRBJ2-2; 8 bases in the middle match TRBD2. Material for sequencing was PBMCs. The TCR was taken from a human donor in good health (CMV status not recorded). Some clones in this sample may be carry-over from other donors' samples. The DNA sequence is TGTGCCAGTAGTACCAGCCCAGCAGCGGGGGTGAACACCGGGGAGCTGTTTTTT. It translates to CASSTSPAAGVNTGELFF.